At least ten counts were recorded for the clone carrying this T cell receptor (beta chain). Amplified TCR beta CDR3 regions came from RNA transcripts. The study used the HTBI primer set for a first-round RT-PCR of the TCR CDR3. TCRdb re-derived calls from the multiplex PCR reads in MiXCR, one entry per CDR3 protein. The table has 300,000 to 400,000 distinct CDR3 sequences, roughly 14% seen once; the top ten hold 8% to 13%. The CDR3 consists of 16 residues. Germline CDR1 is LNHNV and CDR2 is YYDKDF (reference sequence). V lost 1 base, J lost 5 bases, and 14 bases lay in between. These data come from a study of T cells in Graves' hyperthyroidism and ophthalmopathy.

V usage is TRBV15 and J usage is TRBJ2-2; D is tentatively TRBD1 or TRBD2 (5 bases each). Material: blood. The sequence was collected from a woman aged 55-70 years with Graves' hyperthyroidism. Here the CDR3 reads CATSRVLGEQTGELFF. As DNA, the CDR3 is TGTGCCACCAGCAGAGTTTTGGGGGAGCAAACCGGGGAGCTGTTTTTT.